A single T cell receptor beta chain is shown here with its context. Its antigen remains unidentified. The purity of all sorted populations exceeded 95%. The authors reverse transcribed all of the isolated RNA, so sequencing captured expressed TCRB transcripts. The method was immunoSEQ multiplex PCR; TCRdb's version includes in-frame clones alone and lacks a portion of them. The sample consists of about 360,000 clones, 10% to 15% of them appearing once. V was pared by 0 bases and J by 6 bases, with 6 bases between. The CDR3 is made up of 13 amino acids. Germline V gene lookup returns CDR1 SGDLS and CDR2 YYNGEE. The data stem from a study of beta chain features in type 1 diabetes. Study observations and caveats: The study found moderately but significantly shorter TCRB CDR3s in all four CD4+ subsets of Type 1 diabetes patients.

The sample was naive CD4+ T cells from blood. The chain combines TRBV9 with TRBJ1-4; no firm D call. The clonotype was recovered from a woman under 30 with type 1 diabetes. The CDR3 here is CASSVDSHEKLFF. CDR3 DNA sequence: TGTGCCAGCAGCGTAGACTCCCATGAAAAACTGTTTTTT.